This T cell receptor (beta chain) was found in a study of T cells in Graves' hyperthyroidism and ophthalmopathy. Notes on the study in general: Blood also held most thyroid clonotypes expanded beyond 0.001.

Germline V lookup: CDR1 KGHDR, CDR2 SFDVKD. V was clipped by 2 bases and J by 6 bases, with 14 bases between them. This CDR3 region has 15 residues. TCR beta CDR3 region amplification was performed from RNA transcripts. When the TCR CDR3 underwent first-round RT-PCR, the HTBI primer set was used. TCRdb ran MiXCR on the multiplex PCR reads and lists one entry per CDR3 protein. The repertoire consists of approximately 430,000 distinct CDR3 sequences, with roughly 14% occurring once and the leading ten covering roughly 13%. This clonotype was recorded at least ten times. What it recognizes is unknown. This sample holds PBMCs from 8.5 to 10 ml fresh peripheral blood.

This receptor was taken from a man between 18 and 35 years old with Graves' ophthalmopathy. The gene calls are TRBV24-1 and TRBJ2-3; D unclear. The sequenced material came from blood. The CDR3 sequence: CATSDWEGRLDTQYF. DNA of the CDR3: TGTGCCACCAGTGATTGGGAAGGTCGGCTGGATACGCAGTATTTT.